This TCR beta chain was documented in a study of cytomegalovirus exposure and HLA in healthy donors. Overall study context: Out of about 360 genotyped donors, roughly 80% belonged to the Caucasian-associated ancestry cluster.

Trimming left V 6 bases short and J 0 bases short, with 15 bases between. The CDR3 has 17 amino acids. In germline, CDR1 is LNHDA, CDR2 SQIVND (reference sequence). It was with 60 Vbeta and 13 Jbeta primers that the PCR ran. Profiled with immunoSEQ multiplex PCR; TCRdb holds only in-frame clones, not every one. The sample lists roughly 80,000 clones, about two thirds occurring once. Study-wide results and limits: Sequences of the TCR beta chain were said to predict the HLA-A and HLA-B alleles of most subjects accurately. Researchers counted roughly 150 TCR beta chains as cytomegalovirus-associated.

To note about this clone: Its antigen remains unidentified.

Sequencing was carried out using PBMCs. This receptor was obtained from a woman between 45 and 65 years old in good health and CMV-seropositive. The chain is built from TRBV19 and TRBJ2-6; possibly TRBD1 for D (6 bases). The CDR3 sequence is CASSRRQEDSGANVLTF. CDR3 nucleotides: TGTGCCAGTAGCCGTCGACAGGAGGACTCTGGGGCCAACGTCCTGACTTTC.